This T cell receptor (beta chain) is from a study of shared clonotypes between healthy human individuals. The CDR3 is 14 amino acids. V was clipped by 3 bases and J by 5 bases; unmatched bases: 7. Germline values: CDR1 LNHNV, CDR2 YYDKDF (reference sequence). The data were produced by immunoSEQ multiplex PCR, yet TCRdb's version contains in-frame clones alone and is incomplete. The data show 1,400,000 or so clones, about 98.5% seen once. The chain recombines TRBV15 with TRBJ2-7; 7 bases match TRBD2. Material: naive CD4+ T cells sorted from blood. Subset meaning: CD45RA+ positively selected. The origin of this receptor is a man under 40 in good health. CDR3 nucleotide sequence: TGTGCCACCAGCAGGGCCCTGCTAGCGGACGAGCAGTACTTC. It is translated as CATSRALLADEQYF.